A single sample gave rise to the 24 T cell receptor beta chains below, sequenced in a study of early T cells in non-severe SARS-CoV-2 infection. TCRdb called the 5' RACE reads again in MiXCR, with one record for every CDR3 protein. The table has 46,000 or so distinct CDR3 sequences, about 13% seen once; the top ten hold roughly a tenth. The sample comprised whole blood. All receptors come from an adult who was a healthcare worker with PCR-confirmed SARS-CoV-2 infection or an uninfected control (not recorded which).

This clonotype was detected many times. CDR3 residues: CASSLGVSGANVLTF. The CDR3 coding sequence is TGTGCCAGCAGCCTGGGGGTTTCTGGGGCCAACGTCCTGACTTTC. The chain combines TRBV5-6 with TRBJ2-6; the D call may be TRBD1 or TRBD2 (5 bases each). The CDR3 sequence is 15 residues long. Trimming stripped 4 bases from V and 1 base from J, with 9 bases between. The V gene's germline CDR1 is SGHDT and CDR2 YYEEEE.

CDR3 sequence (DNA): TGTGCCACCAGCGCCAGGGCAGGGATGTCCTACAATGAGCAGTTCTTC. Translated: CATSARAGMSYNEQFF. This sequence joins TRBV15 and TRBJ2-1, with D possibly being TRBD1 (5 bases). Germline V CDR1 and CDR2: LNHNV, YYDKDF (reference sequence). CDR3 length equals 16 residues. Trimming removed 5 bases at V and 1 base at J, with 15 bases between.

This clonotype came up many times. For the CDR3, the DNA is TGCAGTGCTAGAGTGGGGCTCACAGATACGCAGTATTTT. Encoded protein: CSARVGLTDTQYF. This chain links TRBV20-1 with TRBJ2-3; TRBD1 is a possible D gene (5 bases). Germline assignment: CDR1 DFQATT and CDR2 SNEGSKA (reference sequence). The CDR3 loop spans 13 amino acids. Trimming stripped 1 base from V and 2 bases from J, with 7 bases between.

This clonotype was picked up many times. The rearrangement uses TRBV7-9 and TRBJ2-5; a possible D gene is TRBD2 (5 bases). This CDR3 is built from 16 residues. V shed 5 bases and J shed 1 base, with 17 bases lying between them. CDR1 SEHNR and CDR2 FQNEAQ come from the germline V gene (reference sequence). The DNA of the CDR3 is TGTGCCAGCAGCCCTAAGGTTGGACTTGCCCAAGAGACCCAGTACTTC. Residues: CASSPKVGLAQETQYF.

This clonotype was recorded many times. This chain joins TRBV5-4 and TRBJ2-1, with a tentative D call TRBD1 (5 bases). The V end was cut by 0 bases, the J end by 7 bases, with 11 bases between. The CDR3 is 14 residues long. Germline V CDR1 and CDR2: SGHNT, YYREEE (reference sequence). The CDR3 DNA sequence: TGTGCCAGCAGCTTGGCTGTGACAGAAAATGAGCAGTTCTTC. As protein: CASSLAVTENEQFF.

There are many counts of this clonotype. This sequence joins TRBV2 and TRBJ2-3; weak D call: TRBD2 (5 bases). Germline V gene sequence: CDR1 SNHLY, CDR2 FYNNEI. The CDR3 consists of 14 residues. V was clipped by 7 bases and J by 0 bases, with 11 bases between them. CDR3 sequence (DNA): TGTGCCAGCAATCGGGAAACTAGCACAGATACGCAGTATTTT. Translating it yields CASNRETSTDTQYF.

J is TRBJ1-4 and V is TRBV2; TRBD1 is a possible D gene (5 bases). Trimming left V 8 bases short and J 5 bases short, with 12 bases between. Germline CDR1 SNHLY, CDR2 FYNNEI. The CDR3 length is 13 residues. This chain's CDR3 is CASAAGENEKLFF. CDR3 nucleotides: TGTGCCAGCGCAGCGGGGGAGAATGAAAAACTGTTTTTT.

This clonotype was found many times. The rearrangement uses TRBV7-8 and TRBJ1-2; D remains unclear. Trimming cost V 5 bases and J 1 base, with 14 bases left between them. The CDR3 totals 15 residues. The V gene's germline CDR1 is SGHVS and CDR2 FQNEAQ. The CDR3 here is CASSPIQTINYGYTF. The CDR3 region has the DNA TGTGCCAGCAGCCCAATACAGACCATTAACTATGGCTACACCTTC.

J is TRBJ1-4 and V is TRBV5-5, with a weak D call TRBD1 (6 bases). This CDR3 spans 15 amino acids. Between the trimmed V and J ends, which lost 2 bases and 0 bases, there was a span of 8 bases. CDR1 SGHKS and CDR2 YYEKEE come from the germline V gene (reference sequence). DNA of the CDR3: TGTGCCAGCAGCTTCCGACAGGCAACTAATGAAAAACTGTTTTTT. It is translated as CASSFRQATNEKLFF.

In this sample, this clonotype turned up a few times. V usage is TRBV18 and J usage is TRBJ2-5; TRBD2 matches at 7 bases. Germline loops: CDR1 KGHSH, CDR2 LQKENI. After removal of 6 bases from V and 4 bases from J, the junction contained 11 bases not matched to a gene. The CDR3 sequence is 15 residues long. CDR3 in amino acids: CASSPRGVSRETQYF. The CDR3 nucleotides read TGTGCCAGCTCCCCTCGGGGGGTCAGTCGAGAGACCCAGTACTTC.

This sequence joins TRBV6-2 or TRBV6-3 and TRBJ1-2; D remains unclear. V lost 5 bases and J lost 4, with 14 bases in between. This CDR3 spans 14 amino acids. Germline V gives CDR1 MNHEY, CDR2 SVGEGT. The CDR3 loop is CASSARLEGYGYTF. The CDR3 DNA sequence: TGTGCCAGCAGTGCGCGCTTGGAGGGCTATGGCTACACCTTC.

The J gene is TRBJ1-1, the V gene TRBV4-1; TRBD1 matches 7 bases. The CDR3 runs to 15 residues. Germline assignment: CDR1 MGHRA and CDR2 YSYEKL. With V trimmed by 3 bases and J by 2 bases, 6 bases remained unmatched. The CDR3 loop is CASSQGDRDNTEAFF. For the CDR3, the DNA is TGCGCCAGCAGCCAGGGTGACAGGGATAACACTGAAGCTTTCTTT.

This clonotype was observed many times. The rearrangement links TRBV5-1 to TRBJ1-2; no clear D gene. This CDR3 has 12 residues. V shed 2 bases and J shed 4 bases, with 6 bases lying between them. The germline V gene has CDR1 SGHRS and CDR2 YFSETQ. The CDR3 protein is CASSFRSYGYTF. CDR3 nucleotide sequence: TGCGCCAGCAGCTTCCGGAGCTATGGCTACACCTTC. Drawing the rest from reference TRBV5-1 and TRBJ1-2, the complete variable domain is KAGVTQTPRYLIKTRGQQVTLSCSPISGHRSVSWYQQTPGQGLQFLFEYFSETQRNKGNFPGRFSGRQFSNSRSEMNVSTLELGDSALYLCASSFRSYGYTFGSGTRLTVV.

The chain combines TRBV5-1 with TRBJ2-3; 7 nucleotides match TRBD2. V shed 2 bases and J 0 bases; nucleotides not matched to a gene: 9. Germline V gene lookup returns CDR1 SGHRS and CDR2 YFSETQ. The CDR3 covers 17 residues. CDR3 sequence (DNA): TGCGCCAGCAGCTTAGGTAACAGCGGGAAAAGCACAGATACGCAGTATTTT. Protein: CASSLGNSGKSTDTQYF.

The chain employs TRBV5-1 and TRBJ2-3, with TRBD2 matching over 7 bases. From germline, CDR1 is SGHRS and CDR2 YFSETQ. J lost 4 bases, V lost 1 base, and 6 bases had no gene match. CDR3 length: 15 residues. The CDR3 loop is CASSLNLAGADTQYF. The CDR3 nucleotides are TGCGCCAGCAGCTTGAACCTGGCGGGAGCAGATACGCAGTATTTT.

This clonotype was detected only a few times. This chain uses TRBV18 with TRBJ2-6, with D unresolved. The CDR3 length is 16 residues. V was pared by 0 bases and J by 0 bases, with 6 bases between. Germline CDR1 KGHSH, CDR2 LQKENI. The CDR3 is CASSPPTFSGANVLTF. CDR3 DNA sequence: TGTGCCAGCTCACCACCGACCTTCTCTGGGGCCAACGTCCTGACTTTC.

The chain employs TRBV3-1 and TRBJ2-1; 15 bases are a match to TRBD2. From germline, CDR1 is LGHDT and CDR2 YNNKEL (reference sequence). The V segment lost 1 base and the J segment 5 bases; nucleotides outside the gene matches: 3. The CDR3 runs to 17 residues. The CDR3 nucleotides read TGTGCCAGCAGCCAAGCCGGGACTAGCGGGGGGAACAATGAGCAGTTCTTC. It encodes CASSQAGTSGGNNEQFF.

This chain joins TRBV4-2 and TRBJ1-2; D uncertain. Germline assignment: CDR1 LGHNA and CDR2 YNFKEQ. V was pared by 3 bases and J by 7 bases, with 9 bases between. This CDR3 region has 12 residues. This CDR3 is CASSHRDFGYTF. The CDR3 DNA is TGTGCCAGCAGCCACCGGGATTTTGGCTACACCTTC.

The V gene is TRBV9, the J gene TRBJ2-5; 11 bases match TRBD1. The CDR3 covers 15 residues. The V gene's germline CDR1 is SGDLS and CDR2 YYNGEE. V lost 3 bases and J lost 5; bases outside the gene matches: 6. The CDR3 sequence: CASSAGQGVMETQYF. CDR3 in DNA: TGTGCCAGCAGCGCGGGACAGGGGGTTATGGAGACCCAGTACTTC.

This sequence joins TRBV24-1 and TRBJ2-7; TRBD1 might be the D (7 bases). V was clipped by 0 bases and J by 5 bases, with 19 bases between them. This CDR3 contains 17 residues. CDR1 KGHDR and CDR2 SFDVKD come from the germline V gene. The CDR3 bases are TGTGCCACCAGTGATTTGAGGAGGGGGCGTAGGGTTGACGAGCAGTACTTC. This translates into CATSDLRRGRRVDEQYF.

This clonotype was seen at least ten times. The CDR3 reads CASSPGVGTGELFF. The DNA for the CDR3 is TGTGCCAGCAGTCCAGGGGTCGGGACCGGGGAGCTGTTTTTT. This chain uses TRBV11-3 with TRBJ2-2; weak D call: TRBD1 (6 bases). Deletions cut 6 bases from V and 5 bases from J, with 13 bases between. CDR3 length: 14 residues. Per germline, CDR1 SGHNT and CDR2 YENEEA.

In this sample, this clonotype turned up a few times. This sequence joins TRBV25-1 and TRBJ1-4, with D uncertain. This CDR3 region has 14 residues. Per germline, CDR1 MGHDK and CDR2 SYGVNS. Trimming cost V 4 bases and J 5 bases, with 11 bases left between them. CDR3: CASSGRYGNEKLFF. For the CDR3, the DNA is TGTGCCAGCAGTGGAAGGTACGGGAATGAAAAACTGTTTTTT.

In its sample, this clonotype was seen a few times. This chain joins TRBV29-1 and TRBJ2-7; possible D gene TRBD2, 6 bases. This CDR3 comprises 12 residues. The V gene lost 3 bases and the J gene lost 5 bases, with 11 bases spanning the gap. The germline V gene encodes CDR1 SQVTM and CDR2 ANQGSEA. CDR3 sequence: CSVDGRRDEQYF. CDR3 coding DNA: TGCAGCGTTGATGGGAGGCGGGACGAGCAGTACTTC.

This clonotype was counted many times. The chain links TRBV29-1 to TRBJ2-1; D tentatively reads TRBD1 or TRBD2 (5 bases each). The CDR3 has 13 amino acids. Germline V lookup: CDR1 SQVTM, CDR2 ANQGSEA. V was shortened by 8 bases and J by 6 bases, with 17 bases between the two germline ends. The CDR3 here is CSYRGRNVNEQFF. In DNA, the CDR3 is TGCAGCTACCGGGGCCGCAATGTCAATGAGCAGTTCTTC.